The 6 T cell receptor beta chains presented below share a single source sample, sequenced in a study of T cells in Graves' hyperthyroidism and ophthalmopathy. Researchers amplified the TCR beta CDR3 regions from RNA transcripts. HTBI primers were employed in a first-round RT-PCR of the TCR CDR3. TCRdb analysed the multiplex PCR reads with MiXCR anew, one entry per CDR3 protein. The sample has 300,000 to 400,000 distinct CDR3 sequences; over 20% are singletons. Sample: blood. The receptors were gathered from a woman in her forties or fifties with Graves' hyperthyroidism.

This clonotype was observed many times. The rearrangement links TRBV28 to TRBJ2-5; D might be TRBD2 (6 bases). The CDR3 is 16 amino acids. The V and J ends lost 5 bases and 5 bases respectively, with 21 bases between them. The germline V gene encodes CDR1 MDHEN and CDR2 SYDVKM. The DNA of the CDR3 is TGTGCCAGCAGTCACCCCACGTGGGGGGTTCGGGAGACCCAGTACTTC. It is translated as CASSHPTWGVRETQYF.

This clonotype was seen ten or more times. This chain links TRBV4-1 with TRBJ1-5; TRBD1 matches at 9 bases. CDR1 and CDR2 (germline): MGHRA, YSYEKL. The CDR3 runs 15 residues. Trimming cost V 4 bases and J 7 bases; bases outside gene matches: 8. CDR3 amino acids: CASSPYRDRAQPQHF. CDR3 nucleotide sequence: TGCGCCAGCAGCCCGTACCGGGACAGGGCGCAGCCCCAGCATTTT.

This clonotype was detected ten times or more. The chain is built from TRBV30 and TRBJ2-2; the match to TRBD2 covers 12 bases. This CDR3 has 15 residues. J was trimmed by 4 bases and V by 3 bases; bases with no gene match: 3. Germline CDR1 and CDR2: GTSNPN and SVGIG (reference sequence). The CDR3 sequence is CAWSLAGGPTGELFF. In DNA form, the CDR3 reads TGTGCCTGGAGCCTAGCGGGGGGGCCCACCGGGGAGCTGTTTTTT.

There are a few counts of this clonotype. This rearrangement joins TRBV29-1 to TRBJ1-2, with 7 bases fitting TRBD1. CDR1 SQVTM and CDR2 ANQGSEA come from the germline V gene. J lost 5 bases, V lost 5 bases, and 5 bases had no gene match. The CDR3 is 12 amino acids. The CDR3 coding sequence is TGCAGCGTTCAGGGGGAAGGATATGGCTACACCTTC. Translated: CSVQGEGYGYTF.

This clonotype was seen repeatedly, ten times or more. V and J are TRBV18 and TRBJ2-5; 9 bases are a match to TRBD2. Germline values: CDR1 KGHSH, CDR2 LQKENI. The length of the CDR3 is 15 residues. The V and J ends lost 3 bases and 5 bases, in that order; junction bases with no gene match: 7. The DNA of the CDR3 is TGTGCCAGCTCACCGCTTAGCGGGAGCAGGGAGACCCAGTACTTC. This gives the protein CASSPLSGSRETQYF.

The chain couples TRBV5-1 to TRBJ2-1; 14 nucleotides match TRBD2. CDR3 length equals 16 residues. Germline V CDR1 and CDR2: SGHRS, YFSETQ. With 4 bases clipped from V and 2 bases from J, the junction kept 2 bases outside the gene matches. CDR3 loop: CASSRGLAGAYNEQFF. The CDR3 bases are TGCGCCAGCAGCCGGGGACTAGCGGGAGCCTACAATGAGCAGTTCTTC.